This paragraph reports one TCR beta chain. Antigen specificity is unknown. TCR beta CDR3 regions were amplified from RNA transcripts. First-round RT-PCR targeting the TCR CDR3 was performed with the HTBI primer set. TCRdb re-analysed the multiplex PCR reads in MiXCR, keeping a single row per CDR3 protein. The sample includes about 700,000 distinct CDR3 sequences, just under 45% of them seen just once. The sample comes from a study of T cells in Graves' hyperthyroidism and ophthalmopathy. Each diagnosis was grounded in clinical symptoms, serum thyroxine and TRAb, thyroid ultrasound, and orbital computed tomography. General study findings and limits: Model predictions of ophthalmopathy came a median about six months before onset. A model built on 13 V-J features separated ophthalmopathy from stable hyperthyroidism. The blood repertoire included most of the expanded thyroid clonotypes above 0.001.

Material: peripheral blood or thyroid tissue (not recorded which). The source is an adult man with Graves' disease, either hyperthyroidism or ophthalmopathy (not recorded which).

The CDR3 is CASSKINQPQHF. The CDR3 DNA reads TGTGCCAGCAGCAAAATTAATCAGCCCCAGCATTTT. The rearrangement joins TRBV7-9 to TRBJ1-5; unclear D gene. The CDR3 has 12 amino acids. The ends were cut back, 5 bases at V and 4 bases at J, with 6 bases in the middle. Per the germline V gene, CDR1 is SEHNR and CDR2 is FQNEAQ (reference sequence).